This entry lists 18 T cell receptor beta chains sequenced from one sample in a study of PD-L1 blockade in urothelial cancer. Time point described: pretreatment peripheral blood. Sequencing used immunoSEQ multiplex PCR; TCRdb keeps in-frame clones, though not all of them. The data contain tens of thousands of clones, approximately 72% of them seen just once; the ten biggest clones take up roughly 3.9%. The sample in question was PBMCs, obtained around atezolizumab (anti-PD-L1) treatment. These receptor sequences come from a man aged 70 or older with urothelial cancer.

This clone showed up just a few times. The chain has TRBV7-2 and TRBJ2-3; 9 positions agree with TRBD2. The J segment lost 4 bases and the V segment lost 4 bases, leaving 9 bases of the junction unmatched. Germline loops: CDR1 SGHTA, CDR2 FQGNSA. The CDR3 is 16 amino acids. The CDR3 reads CASSSRRRGGPDTQYF. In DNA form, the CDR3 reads TGTGCCAGCAGCTCCAGACGGCGGGGGGGCCCAGATACGCAGTATTTT.

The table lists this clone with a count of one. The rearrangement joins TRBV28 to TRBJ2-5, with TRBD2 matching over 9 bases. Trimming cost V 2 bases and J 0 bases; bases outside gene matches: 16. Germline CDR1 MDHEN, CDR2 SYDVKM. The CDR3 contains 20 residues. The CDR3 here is CASSLPIILREGPYQETQYF. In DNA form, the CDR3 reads TGTGCCAGCAGTTTACCCATTATTTTGCGGGAGGGCCCGTACCAAGAGACCCAGTACTTC.

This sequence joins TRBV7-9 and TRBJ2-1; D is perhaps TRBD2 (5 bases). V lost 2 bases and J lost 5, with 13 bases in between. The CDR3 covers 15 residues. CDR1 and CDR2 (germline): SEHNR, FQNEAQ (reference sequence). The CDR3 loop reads CASSLSDSHNNEQFF. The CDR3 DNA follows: TGTGCCAGCAGCTTATCGGACTCCCATAACAATGAGCAGTTCTTC.

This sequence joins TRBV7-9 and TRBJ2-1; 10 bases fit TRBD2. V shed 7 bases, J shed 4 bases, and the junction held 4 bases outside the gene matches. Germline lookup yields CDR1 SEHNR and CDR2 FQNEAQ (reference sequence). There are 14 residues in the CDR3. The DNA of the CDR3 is TGTGCCAGCAACCAACTAGCGGGATACAATGAGCAGTTCTTC. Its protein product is CASNQLAGYNEQFF.

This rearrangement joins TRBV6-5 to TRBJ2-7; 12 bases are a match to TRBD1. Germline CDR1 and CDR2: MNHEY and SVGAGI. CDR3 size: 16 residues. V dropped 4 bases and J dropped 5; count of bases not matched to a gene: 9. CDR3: CASSSAPGQGAHEQYF. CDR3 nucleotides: TGTGCCAGCAGTTCGGCTCCGGGACAGGGGGCACACGAGCAGTACTTC.

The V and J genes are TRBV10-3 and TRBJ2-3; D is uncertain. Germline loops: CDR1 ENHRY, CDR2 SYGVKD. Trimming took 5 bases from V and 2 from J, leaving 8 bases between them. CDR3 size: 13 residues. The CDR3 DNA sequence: TGTGCCATCAGTCCGGGTGACACAGATACGCAGTATTTT. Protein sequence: CAISPGDTDTQYF.

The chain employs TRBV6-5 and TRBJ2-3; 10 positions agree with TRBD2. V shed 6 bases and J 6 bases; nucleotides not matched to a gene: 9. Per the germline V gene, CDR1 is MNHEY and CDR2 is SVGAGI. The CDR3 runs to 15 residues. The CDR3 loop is CASSLRTSGGDTQYF. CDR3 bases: TGTGCCAGCAGCTTACGGACTAGCGGAGGGGATACGCAGTATTTT.

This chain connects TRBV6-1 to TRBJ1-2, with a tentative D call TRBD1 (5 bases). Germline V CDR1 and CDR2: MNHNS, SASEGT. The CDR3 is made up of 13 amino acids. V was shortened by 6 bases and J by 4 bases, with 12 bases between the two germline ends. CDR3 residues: CASRTDSSYGYTF. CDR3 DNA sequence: TGTGCCAGCAGAACAGACAGCAGCTATGGCTACACCTTC.

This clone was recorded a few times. The CDR3 protein is CASSNRQGTHEQYF. CDR3 nucleotides: TGTGCCAGTAGTAACAGACAGGGGACCCACGAGCAGTACTTC. This chain uses TRBV19 with TRBJ2-7; 8 bases align to TRBD1. After removal of 4 bases from V and 5 bases from J, the junction contained 7 bases not matched to a gene. The CDR3 loop spans 14 amino acids. The germline V gene encodes CDR1 LNHDA and CDR2 SQIVND (reference sequence).

The CDR3, as DNA: TGTGCCAGCAGCTCCACGACTAGCGGGGGTTACAATGAGCAGTTCTTC. Translated, it gives CASSSTTSGGYNEQFF. The chain employs TRBV7-8 and TRBJ2-1, with 12 bases fitting TRBD2. Losses at the gene ends were 4 bases for V and 4 bases for J; bases not matched to a gene: 5. The CDR3 consists of 16 residues. Germline CDR1 and CDR2: SGHVS and FQNEAQ.

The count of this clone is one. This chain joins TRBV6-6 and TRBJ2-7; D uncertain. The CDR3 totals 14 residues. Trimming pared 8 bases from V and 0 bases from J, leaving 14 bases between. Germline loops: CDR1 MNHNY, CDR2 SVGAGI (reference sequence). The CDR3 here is CASQAAAYSYEQYF. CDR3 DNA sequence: TGTGCCAGCCAGGCAGCTGCATACTCCTACGAGCAGTACTTC.

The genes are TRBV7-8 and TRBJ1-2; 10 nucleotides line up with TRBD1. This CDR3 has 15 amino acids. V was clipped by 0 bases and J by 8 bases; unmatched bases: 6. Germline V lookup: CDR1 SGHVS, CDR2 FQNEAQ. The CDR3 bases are TGTGCCAGCAGCTTAGCGGGACAGGGGTCTGAGGGCTACACCTTC. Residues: CASSLAGQGSEGYTF.

This chain's CDR3 is CASSLAGGPPSTDTQYF. The CDR3 coding sequence is TGTGCCAGCAGCTTAGCGGGTGGGCCTCCCTCCACAGATACGCAGTATTTT. This chain uses TRBV7-9 with TRBJ2-3, with no clear D. The CDR3 consists of 17 residues. Between the trimmed V and J ends, which lost 0 bases and 2 bases, there was a span of 15 bases. The germline CDR1 and CDR2 sequences are SEHNR and FQNEAQ (reference sequence).

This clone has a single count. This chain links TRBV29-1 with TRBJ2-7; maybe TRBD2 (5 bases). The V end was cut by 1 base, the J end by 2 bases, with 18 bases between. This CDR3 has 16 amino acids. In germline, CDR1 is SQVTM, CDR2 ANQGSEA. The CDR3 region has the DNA TGCAGCGTTGAAGCTGGATGGAAGGGAGAGACCTACGAGCAGTACTTC. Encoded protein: CSVEAGWKGETYEQYF.

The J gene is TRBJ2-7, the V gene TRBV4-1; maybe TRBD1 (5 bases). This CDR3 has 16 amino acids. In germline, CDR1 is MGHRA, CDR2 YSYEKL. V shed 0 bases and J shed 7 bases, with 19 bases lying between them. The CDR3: CASSQDTGQRIREQYF. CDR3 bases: TGCGCCAGCAGCCAAGACACAGGACAAAGGATTCGGGAGCAGTACTTC.

The CDR3 DNA is TGTGCCAGCAGCTCAGGGCCAGGCGAAGCTAACTATGGCTACACCTTC. It specifies CASSSGPGEANYGYTF. The chain links TRBV7-3 to TRBJ1-2, with a weak D call TRBD1 (5 bases). The CDR3 has 16 amino acids. Looked up from germline, CDR1 is SGHTA and CDR2 is FQGTGA. Trimming stripped 4 bases from V and 0 bases from J, with 15 bases between.

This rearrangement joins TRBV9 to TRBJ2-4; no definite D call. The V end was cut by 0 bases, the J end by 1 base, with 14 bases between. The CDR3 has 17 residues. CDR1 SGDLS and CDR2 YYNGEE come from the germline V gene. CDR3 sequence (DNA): TGTGCCAGCAGCGTAGGCATAGCCATTCAGGCCAAAAACATTCAGTACTTC. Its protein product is CASSVGIAIQAKNIQYF.

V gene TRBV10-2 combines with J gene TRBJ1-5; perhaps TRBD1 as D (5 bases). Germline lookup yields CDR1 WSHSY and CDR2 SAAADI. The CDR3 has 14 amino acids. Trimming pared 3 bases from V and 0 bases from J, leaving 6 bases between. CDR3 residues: CASSEGDSNQPQHF. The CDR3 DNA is TGCGCCAGCAGTGAAGGGGATAGCAATCAGCCCCAGCATTTT.